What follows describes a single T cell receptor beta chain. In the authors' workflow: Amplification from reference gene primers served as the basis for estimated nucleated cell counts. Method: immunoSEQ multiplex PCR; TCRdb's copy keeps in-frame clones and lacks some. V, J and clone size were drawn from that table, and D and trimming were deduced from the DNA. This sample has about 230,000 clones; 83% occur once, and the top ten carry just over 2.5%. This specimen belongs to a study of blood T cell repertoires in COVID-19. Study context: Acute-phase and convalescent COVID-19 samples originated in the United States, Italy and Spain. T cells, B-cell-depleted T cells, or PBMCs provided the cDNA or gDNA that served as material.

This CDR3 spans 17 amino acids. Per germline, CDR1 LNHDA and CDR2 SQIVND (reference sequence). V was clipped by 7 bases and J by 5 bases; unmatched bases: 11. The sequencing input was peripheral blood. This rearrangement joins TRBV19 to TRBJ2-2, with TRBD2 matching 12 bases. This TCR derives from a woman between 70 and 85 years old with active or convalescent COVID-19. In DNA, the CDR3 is TGTGCCAGTACGGCGACTAGCGGGAGATCTGGGACCGGGGAGCTGTTTTTT. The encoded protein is CASTATSGRSGTGELFF.